The sequence of this T cell receptor (beta chain) was determined in a study of cytomegalovirus exposure and HLA in healthy donors. Study details: There were some 120 million unique TCR beta sequences, drawn from about 200 million T cells, in an earlier analysis. Roughly 80 million unique TCRs from HLA-typed donors made up an early data release. Findings and limits, study-wide: Later analysis suggested links between common viral pathogens and several top significant clusters. CMV serostatus alone was available as immune exposure information.

The germline gives CDR1 SQVTM, CDR2 ANQGSEA. The CDR3 extends over 14 amino acids. Trimming left V 5 bases short and J 1 base short, with 11 bases between. Concerning this clone: Its specificity is unknown.

The PCR was carried out with 60 Vbeta primers and 13 Jbeta primers. Using immunoSEQ multiplex PCR, the repertoire was profiled, and TCRdb retains in-frame clones only, with some absent. The repertoire consists of about 130,000 clones, with approximately 85% occurring once and the leading ten covering around 1.7%. The V and J genes are TRBV29-1 and TRBJ1-4; tentatively, D is TRBD1 (5 bases). Sequenced sample: PBMCs. The clonotype comes from a boy aged 5-17 years in good health and CMV-seronegative. CDR3 sequence: CSVRKQGTNEKLFF. CDR3 sequence (DNA): TGCAGCGTTCGTAAGCAGGGAACTAATGAAAAACTGTTTTTT.